This TCR beta chain derives from a study of blood T cell repertoires in COVID-19. As originally analysed: It was from reference gene primer amplification that nucleated cell counts were estimated. The assay was immunoSEQ multiplex PCR, and TCRdb's table has in-frame clones only and misses some. Clonal size and the V and J genes are those of that table, whereas D and trimming came from the DNA. Here the sample spans 130,000 or so clones, almost 90% being singletons. Trimming took 2 bases from V and 5 from J; bases not matched to a gene: 11. Germline CDR1 reads MNHNY; CDR2 reads SVGAGI (reference sequence). CDR3 length: 16 residues.

The sequenced sample consisted of peripheral blood. The receptor was isolated from a woman in her fifties or sixties with acute or convalescent COVID-19. The gene calls are TRBV6-6 and TRBJ2-7, with 8 bases that match TRBD1. The CDR3 sequence is CASSYGGTGRGNEQYF. Here the CDR3 DNA reads TGTGCCAGCAGTTACGGGGGGACAGGAAGGGGGAACGAGCAGTACTTC.